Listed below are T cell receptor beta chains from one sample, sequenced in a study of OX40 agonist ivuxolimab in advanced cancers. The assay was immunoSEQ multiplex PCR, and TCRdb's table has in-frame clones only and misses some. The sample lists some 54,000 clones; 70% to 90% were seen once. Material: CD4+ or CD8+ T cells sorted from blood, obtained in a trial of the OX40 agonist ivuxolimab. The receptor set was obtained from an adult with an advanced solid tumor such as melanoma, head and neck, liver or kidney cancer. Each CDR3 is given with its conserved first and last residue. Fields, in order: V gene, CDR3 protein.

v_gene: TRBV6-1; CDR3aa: CASGSAGELFF
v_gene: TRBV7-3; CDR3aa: CASSLTLNTEAFF
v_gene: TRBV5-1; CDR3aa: CASSLVSGLGFYNEQFF
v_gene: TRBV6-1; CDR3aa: CAVSGTATDTQYF
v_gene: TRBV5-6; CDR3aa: CTSSLEREWAKNIQYF
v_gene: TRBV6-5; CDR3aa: CASSYSSGADTGELFF
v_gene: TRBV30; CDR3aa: CAWSGNTGTFPETQYF
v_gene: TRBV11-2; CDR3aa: CASTEAGGFQETQYF
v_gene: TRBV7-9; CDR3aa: CASSLDGQRANYGYTF
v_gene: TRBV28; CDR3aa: CASSTPSGGRQPQHF
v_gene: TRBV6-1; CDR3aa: CASSGTFNRGRHTDTQYF
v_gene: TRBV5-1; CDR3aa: CASSLAGQRYEQYF
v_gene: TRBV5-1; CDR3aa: CASSLSGGRDTIYF
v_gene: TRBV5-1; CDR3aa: CASSLVAGGRDTQYF
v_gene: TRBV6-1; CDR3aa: CASRMGQGAYEQYF
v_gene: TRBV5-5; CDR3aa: CASTPTSGSYYQETQYF
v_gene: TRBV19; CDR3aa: CASRIRGGANSPLHF
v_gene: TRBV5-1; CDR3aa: CASSYGQGYQDTQYF
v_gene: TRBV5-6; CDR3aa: CASSFTGVRETQYF
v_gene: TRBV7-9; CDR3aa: CASSPVTGGQPQHF
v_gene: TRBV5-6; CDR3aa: CASTAAVGGFSDTQYF
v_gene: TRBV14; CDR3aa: CASSRIGGGSYEQYF
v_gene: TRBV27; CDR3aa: CASSLSRVYEQYF
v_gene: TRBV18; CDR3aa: CASSRDSAGGSPLHF
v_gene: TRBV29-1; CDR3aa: CSVGGQTGSMNTEAFF
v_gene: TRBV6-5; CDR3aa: CASGRRYQPQHF
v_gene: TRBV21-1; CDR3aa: CASSKEGQELDPDTQYF
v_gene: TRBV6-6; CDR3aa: CASSYPRGQGNSPLHF
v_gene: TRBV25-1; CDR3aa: CASSEIPGTGSGANVLTF
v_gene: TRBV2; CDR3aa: CASSEDTSEDTQYF
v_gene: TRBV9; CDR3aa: CASSVIATPSTDTQYF
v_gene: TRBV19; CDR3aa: CASSISDRGLGSGSTEAFF
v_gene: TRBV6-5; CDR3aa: CASSKKRQGTYEQYF
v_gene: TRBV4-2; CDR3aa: CASSNGLHSYEQYF
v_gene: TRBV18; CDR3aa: CASSPNQETQYF
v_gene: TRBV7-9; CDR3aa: CASSPGTAGETQYF
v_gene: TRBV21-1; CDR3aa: CASSKGGSGGDFDQETQYF
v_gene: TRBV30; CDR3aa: CAWGQGKRNQPQHF
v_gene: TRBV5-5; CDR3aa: CASSLMGQMNTEAFF
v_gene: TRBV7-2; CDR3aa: CASRRRTSGVSYNEQFF
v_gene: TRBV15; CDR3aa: CATSRARTTYEQYF
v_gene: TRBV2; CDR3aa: CASRGTGSWEQYF
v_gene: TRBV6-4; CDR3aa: CPKAEGGTTPGANEKLFF
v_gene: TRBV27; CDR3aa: CASTTGATEAFF
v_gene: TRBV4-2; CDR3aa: CASSQGRAKNIQYF
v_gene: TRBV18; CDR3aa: CASSPNSGGVKNIQYF
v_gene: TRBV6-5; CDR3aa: CASRLRGEYGYTF
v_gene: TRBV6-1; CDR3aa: CASSQHYEQYF
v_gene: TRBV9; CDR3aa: CASSVLGALGYEQYF
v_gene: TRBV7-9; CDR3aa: CASSRGVAGLTGELFF